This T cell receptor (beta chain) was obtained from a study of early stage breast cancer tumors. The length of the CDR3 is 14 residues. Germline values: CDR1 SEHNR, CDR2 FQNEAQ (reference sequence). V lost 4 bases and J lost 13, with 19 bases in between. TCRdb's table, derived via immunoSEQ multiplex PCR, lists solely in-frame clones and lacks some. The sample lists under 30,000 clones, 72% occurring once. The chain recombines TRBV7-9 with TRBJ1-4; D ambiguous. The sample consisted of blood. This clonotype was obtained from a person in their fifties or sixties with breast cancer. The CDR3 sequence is CASSSQNTARGLFF. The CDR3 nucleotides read TGTGCCAGCAGCTCCCAAAACACAGCCAGAGGACTGTTTTTT.